Presented here are 3 T cell receptor beta chains from one specimen sequenced in a study of blood T cell repertoires in COVID-19. The repertoire was sequenced with immunoSEQ multiplex PCR; TCRdb's copy has only in-frame clones and lacks some. The sample lists 88,000 or so clones, roughly 87% occurring once. Specimen: peripheral blood. These receptors all come from a man between 60 and 75 years old with acute or convalescent COVID-19.

The chain employs TRBV9 and TRBJ1-2; 9 positions agree with TRBD1. After removal of 3 bases from V and 7 bases from J, the junction contained 7 bases not matched to a gene. The CDR3 runs 14 residues. The germline gives CDR1 SGDLS, CDR2 YYNGEE. The chain's CDR3 is CASSEQGALAGYTF. The CDR3 nucleotides are TGTGCCAGCAGCGAACAGGGGGCTTTAGCTGGCTACACCTTC.

This clone was detected once. The rearrangement joins TRBV5-1 to TRBJ2-3; D perhaps matches TRBD1 (5 bases). Germline CDR1 reads SGHRS; CDR2 reads YFSETQ. The CDR3 runs to 15 residues. V was trimmed by 2 bases and J by 0 bases, leaving 10 bases between them. The CDR3 DNA follows: TGCGCCAGCAGCTTACAACCAGGGAGCACAGATACGCAGTATTTT. This translates into CASSLQPGSTDTQYF.

The chain recombines TRBV11-2 with TRBJ2-2, with no clear D. V dropped 5 bases and J dropped 8 bases, with 6 bases sitting between them. The CDR3 length is 11 residues. CDR1 SGHAT and CDR2 FQNNGV come from the germline V gene. The CDR3 DNA reads as TGTGCCAGCAGCCCCCGGGGGGAGCTGTTTTTT. Translation: CASSPRGELFF.